The rows below give T cell receptor beta chains drawn from one sample of a study of blood T cell repertoires in COVID-19. Profiled with immunoSEQ multiplex PCR; TCRdb holds only in-frame clones, not every one. The profile shows roughly 45,000 clones, about four fifths of them singletons. The sample was peripheral blood. These receptors all stem from a man between 50 and 59 years old with active COVID-19. The CDR3 runs from the conserved cysteine through the conserved F or W. The D gene is left open where the match is weak. Some rows have no size entry. The others give once, few or many, or a class for an expanded clone.

j_call v_call d_call clone_size cdr3_nt cdr3_aa
TRBJ2-2 TRBV19 . . TGTGCCAGCGCAGTGAGGGCCGGGGAGCTGTTTTTT CASAVRAGELFF
TRBJ2-5 TRBV6-6 . . TGTGCCAGCAGTTACACTATGAGCCGGTACCAAGAGACCCAGTACTTC CASSYTMSRYQETQYF
TRBJ2-4 TRBV7-2 . . TGTGCCAGCAGCTCCGACGCAGGGCAACGACTAGCCAAAAACATTCAGTACTTC CASSSDAGQRLAKNIQYF
TRBJ1-1 TRBV6-5 TRBD1 . TGTGCCAGCATTGGGACAGGGGGTTTTGAAGCTTTCTTT CASIGTGGFEAFF
TRBJ1-4 TRBV6-5 TRBD1 . TGTGCCAGCAGAATATGGGACAGGACTAATGAAAAACTGTTTTTT CASRIWDRTNEKLFF
TRBJ1-2 TRBV7-6 . . TGTGCCAGCAGCTTAGCGGAGAAGGAGGGAGAGAACTATGGCTACACCTTC CASSLAEKEGENYGYTF
TRBJ1-3 TRBV7-8 . . TGTGCCAGCAGCTTCCTCCGTGGAGACAGCTCTGGAAACACCATATATTTT CASSFLRGDSSGNTIYF
TRBJ2-5 TRBV7-2 TRBD2 . TGTGCCAGCAGCTTAGTGACTAGCGGGGGCCAGGGGACCCAGTACTTC CASSLVTSGGQGTQYF
TRBJ2-7 TRBV27 . . TGTGCCAGCAGTTTCGGCGGGGGCAACGAGCAGTACTTC CASSFGGGNEQYF
TRBJ2-7 TRBV3-1/TRBV3-2 . . TGTGCCAGCAGCACCCGACAGGATTCCTACGAGCAGTACTTC CASSTRQDSYEQYF
TRBJ2-5 TRBV5-1 TRBD2 . TGCGCCAGCAGCTTGGCCCCAGCGGGGACCCAAGAGACCCAGTACTTC CASSLAPAGTQETQYF
TRBJ2-2 TRBV10-2 . . TGCGCCAGCAGTGACCCAGGTACCCTCACCGGGGAGCTGTTTTTT CASSDPGTLTGELFF
TRBJ2-3 TRBV3-1/TRBV3-2 . few TGTGCCAGCAGCCATGAGGGACTGACAGATACGCAGTATTTT CASSHEGLTDTQYF